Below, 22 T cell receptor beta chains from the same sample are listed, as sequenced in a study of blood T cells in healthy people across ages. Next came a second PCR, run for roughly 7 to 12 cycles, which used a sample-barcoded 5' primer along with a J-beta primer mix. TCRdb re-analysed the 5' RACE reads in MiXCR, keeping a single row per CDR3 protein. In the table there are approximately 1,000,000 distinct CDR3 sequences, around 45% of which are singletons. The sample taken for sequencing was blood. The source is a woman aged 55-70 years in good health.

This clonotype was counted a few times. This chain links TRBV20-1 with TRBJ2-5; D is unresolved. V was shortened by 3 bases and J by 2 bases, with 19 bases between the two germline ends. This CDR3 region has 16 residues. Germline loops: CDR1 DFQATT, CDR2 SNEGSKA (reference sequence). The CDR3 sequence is CSASAPSSFSQETQYF. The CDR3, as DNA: TGCAGTGCTAGCGCCCCATCGAGCTTCTCACAAGAGACCCAGTACTTC.

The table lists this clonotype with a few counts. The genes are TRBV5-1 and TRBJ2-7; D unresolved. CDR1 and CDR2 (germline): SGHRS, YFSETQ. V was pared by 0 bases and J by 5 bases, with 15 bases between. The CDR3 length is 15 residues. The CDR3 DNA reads TGCGCCAGCAGCTTGGAAGATGTTCCGGTGGACGAGCAGTACTTC. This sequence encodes CASSLEDVPVDEQYF.

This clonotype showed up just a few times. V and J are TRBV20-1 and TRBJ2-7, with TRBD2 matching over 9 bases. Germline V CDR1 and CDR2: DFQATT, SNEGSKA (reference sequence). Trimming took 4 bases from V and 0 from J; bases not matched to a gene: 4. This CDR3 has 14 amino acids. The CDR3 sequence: CSATTSGFSYEQYF. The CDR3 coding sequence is TGCAGTGCTACAACTAGCGGGTTCTCCTACGAGCAGTACTTC.

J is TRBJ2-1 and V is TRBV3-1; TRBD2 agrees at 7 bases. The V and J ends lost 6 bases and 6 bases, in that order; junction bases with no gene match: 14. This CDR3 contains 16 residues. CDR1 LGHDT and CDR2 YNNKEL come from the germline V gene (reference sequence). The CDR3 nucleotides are TGTGCCAGCAGTTATGCTAGCGGTCTAGGTGGCAATGAGCAGTTCTTC. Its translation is CASSYASGLGGNEQFF.

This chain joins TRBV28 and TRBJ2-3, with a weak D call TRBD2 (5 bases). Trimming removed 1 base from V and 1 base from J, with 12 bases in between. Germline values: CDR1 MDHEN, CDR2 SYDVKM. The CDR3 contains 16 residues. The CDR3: CASSLSGNWGTDTQYF. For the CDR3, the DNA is TGTGCCAGCAGTTTATCGGGGAATTGGGGCACAGATACGCAGTATTTT.

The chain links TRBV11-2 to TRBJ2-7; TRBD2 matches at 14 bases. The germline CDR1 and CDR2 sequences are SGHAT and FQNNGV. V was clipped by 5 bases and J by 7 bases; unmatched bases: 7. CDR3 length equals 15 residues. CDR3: CASSVGLAGGREQYF. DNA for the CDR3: TGTGCCAGCAGCGTCGGACTAGCGGGAGGACGGGAGCAGTACTTC. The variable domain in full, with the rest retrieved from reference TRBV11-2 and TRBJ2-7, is EAGVAQSPRYKIIEKRQSVAFWCNPISGHATLYWYQQILGQGPKLLIQFQNNGVVDDSQLPKDRFSAERLKGVDSTLKIQPAKLEDSAVYLCASSVGLAGGREQYFGPGTRLTVT.

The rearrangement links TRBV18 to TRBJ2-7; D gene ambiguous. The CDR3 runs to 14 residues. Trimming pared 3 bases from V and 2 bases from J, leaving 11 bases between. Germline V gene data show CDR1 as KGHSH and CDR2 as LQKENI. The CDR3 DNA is TGTGCCAGCTCACCCGGACCGAACACCTACGAGCAGTACTTC. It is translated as CASSPGPNTYEQYF.

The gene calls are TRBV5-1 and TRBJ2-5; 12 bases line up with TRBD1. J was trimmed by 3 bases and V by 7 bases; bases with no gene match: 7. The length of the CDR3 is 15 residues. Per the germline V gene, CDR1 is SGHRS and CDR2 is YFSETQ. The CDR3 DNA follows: TGCGCCAGCGAACCGGGACAGGGGGCGGAAGAGACCCAGTACTTC. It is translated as CASEPGQGAEETQYF.

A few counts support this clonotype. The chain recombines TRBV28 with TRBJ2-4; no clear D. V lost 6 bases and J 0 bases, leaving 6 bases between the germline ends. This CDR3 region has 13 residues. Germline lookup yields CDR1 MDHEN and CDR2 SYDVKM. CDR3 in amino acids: CASSLIAKNIQYF. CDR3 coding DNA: TGTGCCAGCAGCTTGATAGCCAAAAACATTCAGTACTTC. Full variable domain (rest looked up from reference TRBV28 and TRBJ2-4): DVKVTQSSRYLVKRTGEKVFLECVQDMDHENMFWYRQDPGLGLRLIYFSYDVKMKEKGDIPEGYSVSREKKERFSLILESASTNQTSMYLCASSLIAKNIQYFGAGTRLSVL.

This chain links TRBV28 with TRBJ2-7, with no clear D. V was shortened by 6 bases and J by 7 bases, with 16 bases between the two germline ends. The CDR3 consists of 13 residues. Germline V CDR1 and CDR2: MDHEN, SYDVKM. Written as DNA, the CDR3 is TGTGCCAGCAGGACCAGCTCCTACAATGAGCAGTACTTC. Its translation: CASRTSSYNEQYF.

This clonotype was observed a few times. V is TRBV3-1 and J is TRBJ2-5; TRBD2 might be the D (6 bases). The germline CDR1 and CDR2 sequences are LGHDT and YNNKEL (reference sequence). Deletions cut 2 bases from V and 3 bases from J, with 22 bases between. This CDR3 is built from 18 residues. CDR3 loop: CASSQSLGSISGKETQYF. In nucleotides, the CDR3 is TGTGCCAGCAGCCAAAGTCTAGGTTCAATTAGCGGCAAAGAGACCCAGTACTTC.

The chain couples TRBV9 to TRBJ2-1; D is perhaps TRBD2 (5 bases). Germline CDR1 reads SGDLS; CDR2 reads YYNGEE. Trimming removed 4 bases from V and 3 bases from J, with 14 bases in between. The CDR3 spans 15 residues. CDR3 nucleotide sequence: TGTGCCAGCAGCCTAAGTAGCGAGAACTACAATGAGCAGTTCTTC. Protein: CASSLSSENYNEQFF.

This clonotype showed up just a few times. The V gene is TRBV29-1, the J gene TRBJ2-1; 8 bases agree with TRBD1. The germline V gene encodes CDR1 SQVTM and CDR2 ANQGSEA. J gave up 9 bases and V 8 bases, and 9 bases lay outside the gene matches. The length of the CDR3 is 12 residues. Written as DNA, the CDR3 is TGCAGCACCCGGACAGGGTCTATTGAGCAGTTCTTC. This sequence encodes CSTRTGSIEQFF.

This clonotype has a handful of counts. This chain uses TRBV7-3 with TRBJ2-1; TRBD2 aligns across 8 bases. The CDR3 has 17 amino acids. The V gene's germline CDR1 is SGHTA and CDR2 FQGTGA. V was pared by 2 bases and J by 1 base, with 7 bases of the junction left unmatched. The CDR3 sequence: CASSLYRAGESYNEQFF. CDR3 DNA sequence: TGTGCCAGCAGCTTATATCGAGCGGGAGAGTCCTACAATGAGCAGTTCTTC. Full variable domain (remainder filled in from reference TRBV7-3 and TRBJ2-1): GAGVSQTPSNKVTEKGKYVELRCDPISGHTALYWYRQSLGQGPEFLIYFQGTGAADDSGLPNDRFFAVRPEGSVSTLKIQRTERGDSAVYLCASSLYRAGESYNEQFFGPGTRLTVL.

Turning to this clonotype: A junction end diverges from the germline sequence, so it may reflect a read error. As DNA, the CDR3 is TGTACCAGCAGCCAAGTTGGGGGGTATGAGCAGTTCTTC. This gives the protein CTSSQVGGYEQFF. V gene TRBV4-2 combines with J gene TRBJ2-1, with a possible D match to TRBD2 (6 bases). The germline gives CDR1 LGHNA, CDR2 YNFKEQ. The CDR3 spans 13 residues.

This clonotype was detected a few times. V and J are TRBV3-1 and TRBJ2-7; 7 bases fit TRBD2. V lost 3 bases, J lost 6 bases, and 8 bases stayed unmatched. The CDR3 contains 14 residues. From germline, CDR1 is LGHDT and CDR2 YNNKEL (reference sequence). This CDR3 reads CASSHRSPGGEQYF. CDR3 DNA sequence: TGTGCCAGCAGCCATCGTTCCCCGGGGGGCGAGCAGTACTTC.

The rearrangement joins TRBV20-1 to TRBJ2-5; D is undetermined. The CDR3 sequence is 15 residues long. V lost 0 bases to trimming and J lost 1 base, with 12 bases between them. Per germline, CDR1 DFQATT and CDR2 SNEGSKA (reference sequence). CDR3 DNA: TGCAGTGCTAGAGATGGGCTCAATATCCAAGAGACCCAGTACTTC. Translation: CSARDGLNIQETQYF.

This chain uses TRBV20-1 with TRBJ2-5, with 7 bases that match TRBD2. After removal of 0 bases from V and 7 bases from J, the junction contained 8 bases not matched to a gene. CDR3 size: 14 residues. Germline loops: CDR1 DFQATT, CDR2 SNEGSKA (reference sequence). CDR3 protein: CSARDREGLVTQYF. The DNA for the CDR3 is TGCAGTGCTAGAGATAGGGAGGGACTCGTGACCCAGTACTTC.

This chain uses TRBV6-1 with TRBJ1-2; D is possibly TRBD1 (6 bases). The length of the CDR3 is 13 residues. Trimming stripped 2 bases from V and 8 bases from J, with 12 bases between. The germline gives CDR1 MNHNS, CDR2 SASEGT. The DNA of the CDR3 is TGTGCCAGCAGTGAAAGGGGGTGGTACGGCTACACCTTC. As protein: CASSERGWYGYTF.

The CDR3 DNA reads as TGTGCCAGCAGGCCGGGACACTCCTACGAGCAGTACTTC. It translates to CASRPGHSYEQYF. The chain links TRBV27 to TRBJ2-7; TRBD1 might be the D (6 bases). V lost 6 bases and J 0 bases, leaving 9 bases between the germline ends. The CDR3 spans 13 residues. Germline values: CDR1 MNHEY, CDR2 SMNVEV (reference sequence).

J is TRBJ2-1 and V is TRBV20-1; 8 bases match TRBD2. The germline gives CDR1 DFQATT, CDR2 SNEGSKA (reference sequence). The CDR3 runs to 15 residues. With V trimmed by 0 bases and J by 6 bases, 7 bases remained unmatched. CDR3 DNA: TGCAGTGCTAGAGATAAGCCTAGCGGGCGCAATGAGCAGTTCTTC. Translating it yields CSARDKPSGRNEQFF.

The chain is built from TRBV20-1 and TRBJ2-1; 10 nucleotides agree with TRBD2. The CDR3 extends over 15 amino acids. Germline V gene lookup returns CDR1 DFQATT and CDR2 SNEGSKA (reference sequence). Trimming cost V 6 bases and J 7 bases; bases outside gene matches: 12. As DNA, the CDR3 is TGCAGTGCCAGTCGCGGTCGAGCGGGAGGGAATGAGCAGTTCTTC. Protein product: CSASRGRAGGNEQFF.